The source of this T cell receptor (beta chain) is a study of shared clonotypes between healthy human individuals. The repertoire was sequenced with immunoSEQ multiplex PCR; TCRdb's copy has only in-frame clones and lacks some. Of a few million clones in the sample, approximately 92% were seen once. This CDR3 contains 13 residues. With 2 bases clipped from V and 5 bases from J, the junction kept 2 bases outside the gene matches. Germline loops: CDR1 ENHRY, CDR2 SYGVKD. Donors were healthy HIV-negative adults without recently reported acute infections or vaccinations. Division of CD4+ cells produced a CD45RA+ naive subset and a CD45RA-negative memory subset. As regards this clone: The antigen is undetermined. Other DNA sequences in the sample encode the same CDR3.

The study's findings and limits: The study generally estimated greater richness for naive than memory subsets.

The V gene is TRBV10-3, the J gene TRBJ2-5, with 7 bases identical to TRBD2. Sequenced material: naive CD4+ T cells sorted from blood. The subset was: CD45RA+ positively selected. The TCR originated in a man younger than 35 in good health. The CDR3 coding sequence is TGTGCCATCAGTGAGCGGGGAGGGGAGACCCAGTACTTC. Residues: CAISERGGETQYF.